Following are 4 T cell receptor beta chains from one sample sequenced in a study of T-cell reconstitution after alpha-beta-depleted transplantation in children. The TCRbeta library incorporated unique molecular identifiers. TCRdb reprocessed the PCR reads via MiXCR and lists one record per CDR3 protein. This table holds some 190,000 distinct CDR3 sequences, roughly 11% found once. This material consisted of PBMCs, taken before TCRalphabeta/CD19-depleted stem cell transplant. The origin of the receptors is a boy aged 2 to 9 with acute myeloid leukemia, due to receive a stem cell transplant.

This clonotype was observed many times. The CDR3 reads CASSWGTSAKFYEQYF. DNA for the CDR3: TGCGCCAGCAGCTGGGGGACTAGCGCGAAATTCTACGAGCAGTACTTC. The rearrangement joins TRBV5-1 to TRBJ2-7; 10 nucleotides align to TRBD2. The ends lost 3 bases at V and 3 bases at J; junction bases unmatched: 9. Germline lookup yields CDR1 SGHRS and CDR2 YFSETQ. The CDR3 spans 16 residues.

This clonotype has at least ten counts. The chain recombines TRBV14 with TRBJ1-2; D perhaps matches TRBD1 (5 bases). CDR1 is SGHDN and CDR2 is FVKESK in the germline V gene. V lost 3 bases to trimming and J lost 8 bases, with 13 bases between them. The CDR3 length is 13 residues. CDR3 DNA: TGTGCCAGCAGCCAGTTAGGGACGAAAGGCTACACCTTC. Translated, it gives CASSQLGTKGYTF.

This clonotype was observed at least ten times. The chain couples TRBV4-1 to TRBJ1-6, with D uncertain. Germline loops: CDR1 MGHRA, CDR2 YSYEKL. The length of the CDR3 is 15 residues. V was cut by 1 base and J by 7 bases, with 11 bases left in between. CDR3 in DNA: TGCGCCAGCAGCCAAGGTGAAGGAGCCAATTCACCCCTCCACTTT. Residues: CASSQGEGANSPLHF.

The chain employs TRBV28 and TRBJ1-3; no clear D gene. V dropped 1 base and J dropped 4 bases, with 5 bases sitting between them. The CDR3 loop spans 13 amino acids. Germline CDR1 reads MDHEN; CDR2 reads SYDVKM. The CDR3 nucleotides read TGTGCCAGCAGTTTATTCGGGGGAAACACCATATATTTT. Translated, it gives CASSLFGGNTIYF.